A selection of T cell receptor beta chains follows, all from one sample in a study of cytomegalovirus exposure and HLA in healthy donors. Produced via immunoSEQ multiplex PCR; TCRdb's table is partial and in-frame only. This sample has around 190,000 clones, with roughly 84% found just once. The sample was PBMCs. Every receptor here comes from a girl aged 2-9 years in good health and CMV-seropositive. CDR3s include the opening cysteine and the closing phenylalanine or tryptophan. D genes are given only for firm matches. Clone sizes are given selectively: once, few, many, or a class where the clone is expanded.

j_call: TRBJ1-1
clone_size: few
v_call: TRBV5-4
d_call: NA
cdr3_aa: CASSYRNTEAFF
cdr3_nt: TGTGCCAGCAGCTACAGGAACACTGAAGCTTTCTTT

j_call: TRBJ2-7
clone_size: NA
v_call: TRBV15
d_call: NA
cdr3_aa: CATSRDSQGSSYEQYF
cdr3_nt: TGTGCCACCAGCAGAGATAGCCAGGGAAGCTCCTACGAGCAGTACTTC

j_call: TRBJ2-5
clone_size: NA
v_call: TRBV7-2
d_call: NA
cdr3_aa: CASSLGGWREDRETQYF
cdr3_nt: TGTGCCAGCAGCTTAGGAGGTTGGAGGGAGGATAGGGAGACCCAGTACTTC

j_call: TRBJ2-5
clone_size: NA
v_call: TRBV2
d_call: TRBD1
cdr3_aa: CASSRDRVETQYF
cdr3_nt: TGTGCCAGCAGTCGGGACAGGGTTGAGACCCAGTACTTC

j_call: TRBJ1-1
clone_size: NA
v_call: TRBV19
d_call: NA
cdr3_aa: CASTGVTEAFF
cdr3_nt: TGTGCCAGTACGGGGGTCACTGAAGCTTTCTTT

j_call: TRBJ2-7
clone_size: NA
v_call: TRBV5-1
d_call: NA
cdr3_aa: CASSFTGSHEQYF
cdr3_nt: TGCGCCAGCAGCTTCACAGGGAGCCACGAGCAGTACTTC

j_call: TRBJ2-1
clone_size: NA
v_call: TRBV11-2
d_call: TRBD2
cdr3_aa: CASSSLAGIYNEQFF
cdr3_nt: TGTGCCAGCAGCTCCCTAGCGGGGATCTACAATGAGCAGTTCTTC

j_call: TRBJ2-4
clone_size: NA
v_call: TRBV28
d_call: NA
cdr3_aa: CASTPRRRAKNIQYF
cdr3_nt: TGTGCCAGCACTCCCCGGAGGAGGGCCAAAAACATTCAGTACTTC

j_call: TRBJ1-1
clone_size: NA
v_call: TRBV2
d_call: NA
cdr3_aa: CASSETPPIEAEAFF
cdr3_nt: TGTGCCAGCAGTGAAACACCCCCGATTGAGGCTGAAGCTTTCTTT

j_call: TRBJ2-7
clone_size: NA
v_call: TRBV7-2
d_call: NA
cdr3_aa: CASSHREIIYEQYF
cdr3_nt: TGTGCCAGCAGCCACCGGGAGATCATCTACGAGCAGTACTTC

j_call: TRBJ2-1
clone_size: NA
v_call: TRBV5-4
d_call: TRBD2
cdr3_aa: CASSPLTGGPRYEQFF
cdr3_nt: TGTGCCAGCAGCCCTCTCACGGGAGGGCCGAGATATGAGCAGTTCTTC

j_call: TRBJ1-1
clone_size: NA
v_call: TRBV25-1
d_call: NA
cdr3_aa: CASRGSSEAFF
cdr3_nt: TGTGCCAGCAGGGGGAGTTCTGAAGCTTTCTTT

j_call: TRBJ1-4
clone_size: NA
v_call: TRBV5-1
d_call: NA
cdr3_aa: CASRFGDNEKLFF
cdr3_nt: TGCGCCAGCAGATTCGGGGATAATGAAAAACTGTTTTTT

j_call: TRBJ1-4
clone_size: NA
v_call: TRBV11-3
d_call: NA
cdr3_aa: CASSPMAANEKLFF
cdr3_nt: TGTGCCAGCAGCCCGATGGCGGCTAATGAAAAACTGTTTTTT

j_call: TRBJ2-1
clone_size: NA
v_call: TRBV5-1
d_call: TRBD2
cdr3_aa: CASSLTGGYNEQFF
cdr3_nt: TGCGCCAGCAGCTTGACCGGGGGGTACAATGAGCAGTTCTTC

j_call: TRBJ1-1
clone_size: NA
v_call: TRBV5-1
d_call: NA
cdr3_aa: CASSLPRADTEAFF
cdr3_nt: TGCGCCAGCAGCTTGCCCAGGGCCGACACTGAAGCTTTCTTT

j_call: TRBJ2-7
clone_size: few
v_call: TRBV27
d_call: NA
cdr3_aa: CASSPGGPGEQYF
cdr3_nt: TGTGCCAGCAGCCCCGGGGGGCCGGGAGAGCAGTACTTC

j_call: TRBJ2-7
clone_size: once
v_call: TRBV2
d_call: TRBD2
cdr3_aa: CASRPLAGAYEQYF
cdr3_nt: TGTGCCAGCAGACCCCTAGCGGGGGCCTACGAGCAGTACTTC

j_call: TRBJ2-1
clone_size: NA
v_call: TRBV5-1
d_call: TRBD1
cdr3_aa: CASSLEGQGFLNEQFF
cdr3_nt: TGCGCCAGCAGCTTGGAGGGACAGGGGTTTCTAAATGAGCAGTTCTTC

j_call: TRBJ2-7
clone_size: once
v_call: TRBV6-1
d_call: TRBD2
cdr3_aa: CASSEAGRADPYEQYF
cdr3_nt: TGTGCCAGCAGTGAAGCGGGGAGGGCCGACCCCTACGAGCAGTACTTC

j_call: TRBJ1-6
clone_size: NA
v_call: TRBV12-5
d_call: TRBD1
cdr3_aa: CASGSGDRGYNSPLHF
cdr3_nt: TGTGCTAGTGGTTCCGGGGACAGGGGGTATAATTCACCCCTCCACTTT

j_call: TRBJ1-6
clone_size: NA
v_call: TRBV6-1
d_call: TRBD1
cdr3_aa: CASSAGQEGSPLHF
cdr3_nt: TGTGCCAGCAGCGCTGGACAGGAAGGTTCACCCCTCCACTTT

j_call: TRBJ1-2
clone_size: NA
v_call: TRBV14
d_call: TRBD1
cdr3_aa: CASSFTGGAYYGYTF
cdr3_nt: TGTGCCAGCAGCTTTACAGGGGGCGCATACTATGGCTACACCTTC

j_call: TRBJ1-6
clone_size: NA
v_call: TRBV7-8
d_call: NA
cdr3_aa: CASSLYAPGSVDNSPLHF
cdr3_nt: TGTGCCAGCAGCTTATATGCTCCAGGGTCCGTGGATAATTCACCCCTCCACTTT

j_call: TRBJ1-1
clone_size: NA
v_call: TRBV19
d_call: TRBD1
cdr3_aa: CASIGAGGAMRTEAFF
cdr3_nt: TGTGCCAGTATAGGGGCAGGGGGCGCGATGAGAACTGAAGCTTTCTTT

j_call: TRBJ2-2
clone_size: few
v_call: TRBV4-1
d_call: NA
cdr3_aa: CASSQVGGTGELFF
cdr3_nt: TGCGCCAGCAGCCAAGTTGGGGGGACCGGGGAGCTGTTTTTT

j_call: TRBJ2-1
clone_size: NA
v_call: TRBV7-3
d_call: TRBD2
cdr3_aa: CASSLIPSGYNEQFF
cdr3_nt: TGTGCCAGCAGCTTAATCCCTAGCGGCTACAATGAGCAGTTCTTC

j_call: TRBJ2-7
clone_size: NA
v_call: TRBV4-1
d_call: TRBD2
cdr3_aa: CASSQTIAGGPEQYF
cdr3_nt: TGCGCCAGCAGCCAAACAATAGCGGGAGGCCCCGAGCAGTACTTC

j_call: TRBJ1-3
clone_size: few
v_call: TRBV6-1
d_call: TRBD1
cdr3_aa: CASSEDRSSGNTIYF
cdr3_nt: TGTGCCAGCAGTGAGGACAGGAGCTCTGGAAACACCATATATTTT

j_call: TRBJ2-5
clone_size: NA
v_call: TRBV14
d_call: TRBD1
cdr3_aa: CASSHLRGRGQETQYF
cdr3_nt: TGTGCCAGCAGCCACCTAAGGGGGCGAGGCCAAGAGACCCAGTACTTC

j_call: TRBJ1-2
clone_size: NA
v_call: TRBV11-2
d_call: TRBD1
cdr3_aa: CASSLWAWDRDF
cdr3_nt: TGTGCCAGCAGCTTATGGGCCTGGGACAGGGACTTC

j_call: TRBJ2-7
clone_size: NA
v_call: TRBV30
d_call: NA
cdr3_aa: CAWDTTGEQYF
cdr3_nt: TGTGCCTGGGACACCACGGGGGAGCAGTACTTC

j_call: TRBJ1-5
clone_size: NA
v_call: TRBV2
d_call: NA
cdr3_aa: CASRERGSGGLLSNQPQHF
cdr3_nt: TGTGCCAGCAGGGAGAGGGGAAGCGGGGGCCTATTAAGCAATCAGCCCCAGCATTTT

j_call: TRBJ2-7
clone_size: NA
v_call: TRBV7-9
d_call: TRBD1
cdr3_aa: CASSFNRDSDYEQYF
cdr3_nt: TGTGCCAGCAGCTTTAACCGGGACAGCGATTACGAGCAGTACTTC

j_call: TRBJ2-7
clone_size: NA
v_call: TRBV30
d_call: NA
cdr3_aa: CACTFTRDPYEQYF
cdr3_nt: TGTGCCTGCACCTTCACCAGGGATCCCTACGAGCAGTACTTC

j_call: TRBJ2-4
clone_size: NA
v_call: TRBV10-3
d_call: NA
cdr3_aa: CAISEGGTKNIQYF
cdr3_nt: TGTGCCATCAGTGAAGGCGGAACTAAAAACATTCAGTACTTC

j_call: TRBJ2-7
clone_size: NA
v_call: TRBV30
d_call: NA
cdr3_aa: CAWSVSGGHEQYF
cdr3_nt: TGTGCCTGGAGTGTTTCAGGAGGCCACGAGCAGTACTTC

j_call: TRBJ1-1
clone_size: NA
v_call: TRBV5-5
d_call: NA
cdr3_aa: CASSFPWANTEAFF
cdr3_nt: TGTGCCAGCAGCTTCCCATGGGCGAACACTGAAGCTTTCTTT

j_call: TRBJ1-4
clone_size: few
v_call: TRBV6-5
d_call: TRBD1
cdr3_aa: CASSDRGLSGEKLFF
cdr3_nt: TGTGCCAGCAGCGACAGGGGCTTAAGCGGTGAAAAACTGTTTTTT

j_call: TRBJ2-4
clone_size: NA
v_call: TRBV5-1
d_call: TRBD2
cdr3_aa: CASSSGGPTKNIQYF
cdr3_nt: TGCGCCAGCAGCTCGGGGGGGCCGACCAAAAACATTCAGTACTTC

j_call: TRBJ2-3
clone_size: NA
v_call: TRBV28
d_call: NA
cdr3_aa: CASSFYTGKSDTQYF
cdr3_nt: TGTGCCAGCAGTTTTTACACAGGGAAGTCGGATACGCAGTATTTT

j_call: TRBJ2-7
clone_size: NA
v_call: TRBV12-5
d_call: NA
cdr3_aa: CASGASYEQYF
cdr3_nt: TGTGCTAGTGGCGCCAGCTACGAGCAGTACTTC

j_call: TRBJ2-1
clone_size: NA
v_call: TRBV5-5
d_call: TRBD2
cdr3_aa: CASSVVRTSGNNEQFF
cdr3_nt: TGTGCCAGCAGCGTCGTACGGACTAGCGGAAACAATGAGCAGTTCTTC

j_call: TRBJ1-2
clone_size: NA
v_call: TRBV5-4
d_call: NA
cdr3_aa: CASSQTSNYGYTF
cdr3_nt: TGTGCCAGCAGCCAGACATCTAACTATGGCTACACCTTC

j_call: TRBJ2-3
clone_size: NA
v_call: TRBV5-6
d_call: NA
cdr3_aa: CASSLAAGPTDTQYF
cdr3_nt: TGTGCCAGCAGCTTGGCGGCGGGGCCAACCGATACGCAGTATTTT

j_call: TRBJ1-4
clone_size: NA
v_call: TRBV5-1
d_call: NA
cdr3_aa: CASSLNWLGGPRGTNEKLFF
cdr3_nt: TGCGCCAGCAGCTTGAACTGGCTGGGGGGACCTAGGGGAACTAATGAAAAACTGTTTTTT

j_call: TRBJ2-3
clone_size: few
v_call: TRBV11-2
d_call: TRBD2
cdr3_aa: CASRPGVAGGLDTQYF
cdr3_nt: TGTGCCAGCAGGCCTGGGGTAGCGGGGGGGCTGGATACGCAGTATTTT

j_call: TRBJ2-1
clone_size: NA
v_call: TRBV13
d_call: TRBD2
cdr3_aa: CASEAGGPLAYNEQFF
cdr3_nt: TGTGCCAGCGAGGCGGGAGGGCCGTTGGCCTACAATGAGCAGTTCTTC

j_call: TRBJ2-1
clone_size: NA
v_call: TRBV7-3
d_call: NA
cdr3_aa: CASSGGGLDNEQFF
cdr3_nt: TGTGCCAGCAGTGGGGGCGGGCTCGACAATGAGCAGTTCTTC

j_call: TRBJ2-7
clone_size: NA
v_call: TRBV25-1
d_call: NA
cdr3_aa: CASGPSYEQYF
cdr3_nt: TGTGCCAGCGGCCCCTCGTACGAGCAGTACTTC